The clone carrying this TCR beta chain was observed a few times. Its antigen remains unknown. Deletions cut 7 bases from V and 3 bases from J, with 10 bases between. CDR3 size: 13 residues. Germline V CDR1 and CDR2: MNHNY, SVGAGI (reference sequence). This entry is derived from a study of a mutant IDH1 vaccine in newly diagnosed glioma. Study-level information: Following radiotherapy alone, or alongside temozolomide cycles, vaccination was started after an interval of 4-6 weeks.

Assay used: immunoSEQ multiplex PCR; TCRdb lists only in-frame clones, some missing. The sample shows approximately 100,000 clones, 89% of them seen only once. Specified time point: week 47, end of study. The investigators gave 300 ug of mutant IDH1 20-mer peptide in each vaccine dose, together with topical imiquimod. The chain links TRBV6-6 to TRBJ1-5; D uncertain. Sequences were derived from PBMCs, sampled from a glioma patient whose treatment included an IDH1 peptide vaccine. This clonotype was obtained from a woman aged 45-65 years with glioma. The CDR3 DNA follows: TGTGCCAGCATCCGGGGATTCAATCAGCCCCAGCATTTT. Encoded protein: CASIRGFNQPQHF.